This T cell receptor (beta chain) was retrieved from a study of T cells in lung cancer brain metastases. About the research overall: Median interval between primary and brain metastasis samples was 300 to 450 days.

Sequenced by immunoSEQ multiplex PCR; TCRdb stores in-frame clones only, minus some. The sample carries a few thousand clones, more than 85% recorded once. Study-level results: Brain metastasis T cell infiltration was not adjusted for preoperative corticosteroid effects. Brain metastases had fewer unique productive clones than primaries (median approximately 1,500 versus 4,500).

Germline CDR1 LNHDA, CDR2 SQIVND (reference sequence). The V and J ends lost 7 bases and 1 base respectively, with 16 bases between them. This CDR3 region has 15 residues. About this clone: The antigen remains unidentified.

Specimen: tumor tissue from the primary lung tumor. The J gene is TRBJ1-1, the V gene TRBV19; D ambiguous. This TCR derives from a man between 70 and 80 years old with non-small cell lung cancer. The CDR3 DNA reads as TGTGCCAGTAAGTGGGCAGAAACATCGAACACTGAAGCTTTCTTT. Protein: CASKWAETSNTEAFF.